This entry describes one T cell receptor beta chain. This sample stems from a study of technical replicates of blood from a few donors. Clones were read by immunoSEQ multiplex PCR, and TCRdb kept only the in-frame ones, dropping some. The sample has 75,000 to 100,000 clones; roughly 94% are singletons. The CDR3 has 13 amino acids. V was cut by 4 bases and J by 8 bases, with 14 bases left in between. Germline CDR1 and CDR2: SGHDN and FVKESK. The chain joins TRBV14 to TRBJ1-2; D may be TRBD1 (5 bases). This clonotype originated in a human donor in good health. The sequenced material came from T cells isolated from PBMCs. The DNA of the CDR3 is TGTGCCAGCAGCCCGACAGTCAGCGGGGGCTACACCTTC. Its protein product is CASSPTVSGGYTF.